Listed below are T cell receptor beta chains from one sample, sequenced in a study of cytomegalovirus exposure and HLA in healthy donors. Using immunoSEQ multiplex PCR, the repertoire was profiled, and TCRdb retains in-frame clones only, with some absent. The sample contains about 190,000 clones, 65% to 75% of which appear only once. Material for sequencing was PBMCs. These receptor sequences come from a man aged 25 to 40 in good health and CMV-seropositive. Each CDR3 is given with its conserved first and last residue. The D gene is left open where the match is weak. Clone size is not always given. Where it is, it says once, few, many or a class for expanded clones.

CDR3 DNA: TGTGCCAGCACTCCGGACGGGGACTATGGCTACACCTTC
CDR3 protein: CASTPDGDYGYTF
V gene: TRBV6-5
D gene: NA
clone size: few
J gene: TRBJ1-2

CDR3 DNA: TGTGCCAGCAGCGACGAGTCGGAGACCCAGTACTTC
CDR3 protein: CASSDESETQYF
V gene: TRBV9
D gene: NA
clone size: once
J gene: TRBJ2-5

CDR3 DNA: TGTGCCAGCAGCCAGAACGAGGCCCTAGCGGGGATTCAGAGCTCCTACGAGCAGTACTTC
CDR3 protein: CASSQNEALAGIQSSYEQYF
V gene: TRBV16
D gene: TRBD2
clone size: once
J gene: TRBJ2-7

CDR3 DNA: TGCGCCAGCAGCCCTAGCGGGACTAGCGGAAGCACAGATACGCAGTATTTT
CDR3 protein: CASSPSGTSGSTDTQYF
V gene: TRBV4-1
D gene: TRBD2
clone size: NA
J gene: TRBJ2-3

CDR3 DNA: TGCGCCAGCAGCTTGGATCAGGTCTCTGGGGCCAACGTCCTGACTTTC
CDR3 protein: CASSLDQVSGANVLTF
V gene: TRBV5-1
D gene: NA
clone size: once
J gene: TRBJ2-6

CDR3 DNA: TGTGCCAGCAGCGCCCGGGACAGCCTCGGGGCCTACGAGCAGTACTTC
CDR3 protein: CASSARDSLGAYEQYF
V gene: TRBV9
D gene: TRBD1
clone size: once
J gene: TRBJ2-7

CDR3 DNA: TGTGCCAGCAGTTACAGTACGGGTTTCTACGAGCAGTACTTC
CDR3 protein: CASSYSTGFYEQYF
V gene: TRBV6-5
D gene: NA
clone size: NA
J gene: TRBJ2-7

CDR3 DNA: TGTGCCAGCAGCGTAGCTGTAGGCTTCACTCCAGGTGGCTACACCTTC
CDR3 protein: CASSVAVGFTPGGYTF
V gene: TRBV9
D gene: NA
clone size: NA
J gene: TRBJ1-2

CDR3 DNA: TGTGCCAGTAGTTCAGATCTCTTCCCAGAGACCCAGTACTTC
CDR3 protein: CASSSDLFPETQYF
V gene: TRBV19
D gene: NA
clone size: NA
J gene: TRBJ2-5

CDR3 DNA: TGTGCCAGTAGCCCAGGGTTTTTAGTAGAGACCCAGTACTTC
CDR3 protein: CASSPGFLVETQYF
V gene: TRBV19
D gene: NA
clone size: NA
J gene: TRBJ2-5

CDR3 DNA: TGTGCCTGGGGACAGGGGGTTCAGCCCCAGCATTTT
CDR3 protein: CAWGQGVQPQHF
V gene: TRBV30
D gene: TRBD1
clone size: few
J gene: TRBJ1-5

CDR3 DNA: TGTGCCATCACCACTAGCGGGCGCTCCTACGAGCAGTACTTC
CDR3 protein: CAITTSGRSYEQYF
V gene: TRBV10-3
D gene: TRBD2
clone size: NA
J gene: TRBJ2-7

CDR3 DNA: TGCAGCGTTGCCAGGGGAAACTCCTACGAGCAGTACTTC
CDR3 protein: CSVARGNSYEQYF
V gene: TRBV29-1
D gene: NA
clone size: NA
J gene: TRBJ2-7

CDR3 DNA: TGCGCCAGCAGCCCGTCCGGGACTAGCGGGAGGGTTTCCTACGAGCAGTACTTC
CDR3 protein: CASSPSGTSGRVSYEQYF
V gene: TRBV4-1
D gene: TRBD2
clone size: once
J gene: TRBJ2-7

CDR3 DNA: TGTGCCAGCAGCTTGGGGATAGCGGGCTACAATGAGCAGTTCTTC
CDR3 protein: CASSLGIAGYNEQFF
V gene: TRBV5-4
D gene: TRBD2
clone size: NA
J gene: TRBJ2-1

CDR3 DNA: TGTGCCAGCAGCTCGGTCCTTAAAGAGACCCAGTACTTC
CDR3 protein: CASSSVLKETQYF
V gene: TRBV2
D gene: NA
clone size: few
J gene: TRBJ2-5

CDR3 DNA: TGTGCCAGCAGCCAGACAGGTCTTACCTACGAGCAGTACTTC
CDR3 protein: CASSQTGLTYEQYF
V gene: TRBV7-9
D gene: NA
clone size: NA
J gene: TRBJ2-7

CDR3 DNA: TGTGCCAGCAGCCAGGACTTTCGGAACACTGAAGCTTTCTTT
CDR3 protein: CASSQDFRNTEAFF
V gene: TRBV4-2
D gene: NA
clone size: NA
J gene: TRBJ1-1

CDR3 DNA: TGTGCCAGCAGCTCGACAGGGGGCGAGCAGTACTTC
CDR3 protein: CASSSTGGEQYF
V gene: TRBV11-2
D gene: TRBD1
clone size: NA
J gene: TRBJ2-7

CDR3 DNA: TGTGCCAGCTCGCGCGGGACAGGGGATGAGGTCTATGGCTACACCTTC
CDR3 protein: CASSRGTGDEVYGYTF
V gene: TRBV18
D gene: TRBD1
clone size: NA
J gene: TRBJ1-2

CDR3 DNA: TGTGCCAGCAGTTTATATGGGACTAGCGCAGACGGGACCCAGTACTTC
CDR3 protein: CASSLYGTSADGTQYF
V gene: TRBV27
D gene: TRBD2
clone size: NA
J gene: TRBJ2-5

CDR3 DNA: TGTGCCTACCAGCAGGGAGGGTCGAACACCGGGGAGCTGTTTTTT
CDR3 protein: CAYQQGGSNTGELFF
V gene: TRBV5-4
D gene: TRBD2
clone size: once
J gene: TRBJ2-2

CDR3 DNA: TGTGCCAGTAGTATCGGGGGGCAGAATCACTATGGCTACACCTTC
CDR3 protein: CASSIGGQNHYGYTF
V gene: TRBV19
D gene: NA
clone size: NA
J gene: TRBJ1-2

CDR3 DNA: TGTGCCAGCAGCCCGCGGACAGGGATTGGGGCCAACGTCCTGACTTTC
CDR3 protein: CASSPRTGIGANVLTF
V gene: TRBV7-3
D gene: TRBD1
clone size: once
J gene: TRBJ2-6

CDR3 DNA: TGTGCCAGCAGTGATAGCGGGGTCACAGATACGCAGTATTTT
CDR3 protein: CASSDSGVTDTQYF
V gene: TRBV2
D gene: TRBD2
clone size: medium-sized
J gene: TRBJ2-3

CDR3 DNA: TGTGCCAGCAGCTCTCCGGACAGGGGGCAAGCCCAGTACTTC
CDR3 protein: CASSSPDRGQAQYF
V gene: TRBV5-4
D gene: TRBD1
clone size: NA
J gene: TRBJ2-5

CDR3 DNA: TGTGCCAGCAGCTTGGGTCCAGGGGGCGTATCTAACTATGGCTACACCTTC
CDR3 protein: CASSLGPGGVSNYGYTF
V gene: TRBV5-6
D gene: TRBD1
clone size: NA
J gene: TRBJ1-2

CDR3 DNA: TGTGCCAGCACCGGACACCGCAACGTCCTGACTTTC
CDR3 protein: CASTGHRNVLTF
V gene: TRBV6-1
D gene: NA
clone size: once
J gene: TRBJ2-6

CDR3 DNA: TGCGCCAGCAGCTCCGGTGGGGGCTGGGGCGGGGAGCTGTTTTTT
CDR3 protein: CASSSGGGWGGELFF
V gene: TRBV5-1
D gene: NA
clone size: NA
J gene: TRBJ2-2

CDR3 DNA: TGTGCCAGCAGTAATGGACACCTCATGAACACTGAAGCTTTCTTT
CDR3 protein: CASSNGHLMNTEAFF
V gene: TRBV2
D gene: NA
clone size: NA
J gene: TRBJ1-1

CDR3 DNA: TGTGCCAGCAGCCTTCTAGCGGGGCCATACAATGAGCAGTTCTTC
CDR3 protein: CASSLLAGPYNEQFF
V gene: TRBV11-2
D gene: TRBD2
clone size: NA
J gene: TRBJ2-1

CDR3 DNA: TGTGCTAGTAGAAGACATAGCAATCAGCCCCAGCATTTT
CDR3 protein: CASRRHSNQPQHF
V gene: TRBV12-5
D gene: NA
clone size: NA
J gene: TRBJ1-5

CDR3 DNA: TGTGCCAGCAACCAGGGTACTGAAGCTTTCTTT
CDR3 protein: CASNQGTEAFF
V gene: TRBV5-4
D gene: NA
clone size: NA
J gene: TRBJ1-1

CDR3 DNA: TGTGCCAGCAGGCCAAGGGGGAATTTTCAGTCTAGCACAGATACGCAGTATTTT
CDR3 protein: CASRPRGNFQSSTDTQYF
V gene: TRBV27
D gene: NA
clone size: NA
J gene: TRBJ2-3

CDR3 DNA: TGTGCCAGCCGTCAGGCCGCGGGCCTGAACACTGAAGCTTTCTTT
CDR3 protein: CASRQAAGLNTEAFF
V gene: TRBV7-3
D gene: NA
clone size: NA
J gene: TRBJ1-1

CDR3 DNA: TGCGCCAGCAGCCAAGATCGGGGGACAGGGAGTGGCTACACCTTC
CDR3 protein: CASSQDRGTGSGYTF
V gene: TRBV4-3
D gene: TRBD1
clone size: NA
J gene: TRBJ1-2

CDR3 DNA: TGTGCCAGCAGTCTGCGGGGAGCCCAGTACTTC
CDR3 protein: CASSLRGAQYF
V gene: TRBV27
D gene: NA
clone size: NA
J gene: TRBJ2-5

CDR3 DNA: TGTGCCAGCGTCCGGGACACCGGAAGGACTGAAGCTTTCTTT
CDR3 protein: CASVRDTGRTEAFF
V gene: TRBV6-5
D gene: NA
clone size: NA
J gene: TRBJ1-1

CDR3 DNA: TGTGCCAGCAGCCGCGGGACAGGGGTCTTGAACACCGGGGAGCTGTTTTTT
CDR3 protein: CASSRGTGVLNTGELFF
V gene: TRBV7-3
D gene: TRBD1
clone size: NA
J gene: TRBJ2-2

CDR3 DNA: TGTGCCAGCAGCCACGGACAGGGGGTTACCTACGAGCAGTACTTC
CDR3 protein: CASSHGQGVTYEQYF
V gene: TRBV6-5
D gene: TRBD1
clone size: NA
J gene: TRBJ2-7

CDR3 DNA: TGTGCCAGCAGCGGGACTAGCGGGAAGGATTCCTACAATGAGCAGTTCTTC
CDR3 protein: CASSGTSGKDSYNEQFF
V gene: TRBV9
D gene: TRBD2
clone size: NA
J gene: TRBJ2-1

CDR3 DNA: TGTGCCAGCAGCGCCGGTCGGTCTAGCGGGGACCCGGGGACCCAGTACTTC
CDR3 protein: CASSAGRSSGDPGTQYF
V gene: TRBV9
D gene: TRBD2
clone size: few
J gene: TRBJ2-5

CDR3 DNA: TGTGCCAGCAGCCGATTGGCGGGGGGGCTCTACGAGCAGTACTTC
CDR3 protein: CASSRLAGGLYEQYF
V gene: TRBV11-2
D gene: TRBD2
clone size: NA
J gene: TRBJ2-7

CDR3 DNA: TGCGCCAGCAGCCGGGGGGCAGGGGGCGATGGGGCCAACGTCCTGACTTTC
CDR3 protein: CASSRGAGGDGANVLTF
V gene: TRBV4-3
D gene: TRBD1
clone size: NA
J gene: TRBJ2-6

CDR3 DNA: TGTGCCAGCAGTTTCGCCAGGGCCCATGGCTACACCTTC
CDR3 protein: CASSFARAHGYTF
V gene: TRBV28
D gene: NA
clone size: NA
J gene: TRBJ1-2

CDR3 DNA: TGCGCCAGCAGCTTGCAGCGCAGCTCCTACGAGCAGTACTTC
CDR3 protein: CASSLQRSSYEQYF
V gene: TRBV5-1
D gene: NA
clone size: once
J gene: TRBJ2-7

CDR3 DNA: TGTGCCTGGAGTCCTGTAGGACAGCAAAATGAAAAACTGTTTTTT
CDR3 protein: CAWSPVGQQNEKLFF
V gene: TRBV30
D gene: NA
clone size: NA
J gene: TRBJ1-4

CDR3 DNA: TGTGCCAGTAGTATTGGACTAGCGCGCGAGCAGTACTTC
CDR3 protein: CASSIGLAREQYF
V gene: TRBV19
D gene: TRBD2
clone size: few
J gene: TRBJ2-7

CDR3 DNA: TGTGCCAGCAGCGCCCAACTAGCGGACTCTAACACCGGGGAGCTGTTTTTT
CDR3 protein: CASSAQLADSNTGELFF
V gene: TRBV9
D gene: TRBD2
clone size: NA
J gene: TRBJ2-2

CDR3 DNA: TGTGCCAGCACGGTGACAGGGAAAACGGCTGAGCAGTTCTTC
CDR3 protein: CASTVTGKTAEQFF
V gene: TRBV27
D gene: TRBD1
clone size: NA
J gene: TRBJ2-1

CDR3 DNA: TGCAGCGTTGAAGAGGCGTGGCAGGGGGCCTGGAATGAGCAGTTCTTC
CDR3 protein: CSVEEAWQGAWNEQFF
V gene: TRBV29-1
D gene: TRBD1
clone size: NA
J gene: TRBJ2-1

CDR3 DNA: TGTGCCAGCAGCCCCGGGACAGGGATGCTGGGCTCCTACGAGCAGTACTTC
CDR3 protein: CASSPGTGMLGSYEQYF
V gene: TRBV13
D gene: TRBD1
clone size: NA
J gene: TRBJ2-7

CDR3 DNA: TGTGCCATCAGGGGAGACAGGGGTTCCCCCCAGAACACTGAAGCTTTCTTT
CDR3 protein: CAIRGDRGSPQNTEAFF
V gene: TRBV10-3
D gene: TRBD1
clone size: NA
J gene: TRBJ1-1

CDR3 DNA: TGTGCCAGCAGCGGAGGGGGCGCGAACACTGAAGCTTTCTTT
CDR3 protein: CASSGGGANTEAFF
V gene: TRBV13
D gene: TRBD1
clone size: few
J gene: TRBJ1-1